This T cell receptor (beta chain) is from a study of T cells in Graves' hyperthyroidism and ophthalmopathy. General observations from the study: Blood held most thyroid clonotypes expanded above 0.001 frequency.

The V end was cut by 5 bases, the J end by 10 bases, with 27 bases between. CDR1 is SGDLS and CDR2 is YYNGEE in the germline V gene. This CDR3 contains 16 residues. TCR beta CDR3 regions were amplified from RNA transcripts. HTBI primers were the set used in a first-round RT-PCR of the TCR CDR3. A single record per CDR3 protein comes from TCRdb applying MiXCR to the multiplex PCR reads. The table has more than 300,000 distinct CDR3 sequences, around 14% seen once; the top ten hold approximately 11%. It was considered stable Graves' hyperthyroidism when ophthalmopathy did not progress within 18 months. Reasons for excluding patients were uncontrolled infection, other autoimmune disease, pregnancy or lactation. This clonotype was recorded many times. What it binds is not known.

The specimen sequenced was blood. This chain connects TRBV9 to TRBJ1-1; D possibly corresponds to TRBD1 (6 bases). The source of this sequence is a woman aged 60-75 years with Graves' hyperthyroidism. In DNA, the CDR3 is TGTGCCAGCAGTGGGGGCACAATGTTTGGGGCTAAGGTAGCTTTCTTT. Residues: CASSGGTMFGAKVAFF.